These 15 T cell receptor beta chains share one sample of origin, sequenced in a study of blood T cell repertoires in COVID-19. The method was immunoSEQ multiplex PCR; TCRdb's version includes in-frame clones alone and lacks a portion of them. The sample holds 23,000 or so clones, about 84% seen once. Source material: peripheral blood. Receptors originate from a human donor with active COVID-19. The donor label of this sample is uncertain.

This clone has only a few counts. The chain links TRBV2 to TRBJ2-7, with 10 positions matching TRBD1. The CDR3 consists of 15 residues. With 5 bases clipped from V and 3 bases from J, the junction kept 7 bases outside the gene matches. Per germline, CDR1 SNHLY and CDR2 FYNNEI. The CDR3 sequence is CASSSPGQGFYEQYF. CDR3 sequence (DNA): TGTGCCAGCAGTTCCCCGGGACAGGGGTTCTACGAGCAGTACTTC.

V and J are TRBV24-1 and TRBJ2-3, with D possibly being TRBD2 (6 bases). V was shortened by 8 bases and J by 2 bases, with 16 bases between the two germline ends. The V gene's germline CDR1 is KGHDR and CDR2 SFDVKD. The CDR3 sequence is 15 residues long. The CDR3 reads CATTAGRGYTDTQYF. CDR3 in DNA: TGTGCCACCACCGCGGGTCGGGGGTACACAGATACGCAGTATTTT.

This clone was seen only once. The rearrangement uses TRBV4-1 and TRBJ2-7, with 8 bases that match TRBD1. Germline assignment: CDR1 MGHRA and CDR2 YSYEKL. The CDR3 covers 15 residues. V trimming: 4 bases; J trimming: 5 bases; junction bases outside the gene matches: 10. As DNA, the CDR3 is TGCGCCAGCAGCCGACCGGGCCAGGGGGCGGACGAGCAGTACTTC. Translating gives CASSRPGQGADEQYF.

V gene TRBV5-1 combines with J gene TRBJ2-1; 12 positions match TRBD2. The germline V gene has CDR1 SGHRS and CDR2 YFSETQ. The V segment lost 3 bases and the J segment 6 bases; nucleotides outside the gene matches: 22. The length of the CDR3 is 21 residues. The CDR3 nucleotides read TGCGCCAGCAGCTCTCGGACTAGCGGGACCTGGGGAGTAGTGGAGGGCAATGAGCAGTTCTTC. This codes for CASSSRTSGTWGVVEGNEQFF.

In its sample, this clone was seen a few times. The rearrangement joins TRBV18 to TRBJ1-3; the D is unclear. The CDR3 is 14 residues long. CDR1 and CDR2 from the germline V gene are KGHSH and LQKENI. V lost 5 bases and J 0 bases, leaving 8 bases between the germline ends. The CDR3 sequence is CASSGDLSGNTIYF. CDR3 in DNA: TGTGCCAGCTCAGGAGACCTCTCTGGAAACACCATATATTTT.

The chain is built from TRBV5-8 and TRBJ1-2; 12 bases match TRBD1. In germline, CDR1 is SGHTS, CDR2 YDEGEE. This CDR3 comprises 18 residues. With 4 bases clipped from V and 4 bases from J, the junction kept 14 bases outside the gene matches. As DNA, the CDR3 is TGTGCCAGCAGCACACCGGGACAGGGGGCCTATGGGGGCTATGGCTACACCTTC. Residues: CASSTPGQGAYGGYGYTF.

CDR3 bases: TGTGCCAGCAGCTTAGGGACAGGGATCATGAACACTGAAGCTTTCTTT. Protein: CASSLGTGIMNTEAFF. The J gene is TRBJ1-1, the V gene TRBV13, with TRBD1 matching 7 bases. The J segment lost 0 bases and the V segment lost 0 bases, leaving 4 bases of the junction unmatched. This CDR3 is 16 amino acids long. CDR1 and CDR2 (germline): PRHDT, FYEKMQ (reference sequence). Full variable domain (missing parts from reference TRBV13 and TRBJ1-1): AAGVIQSPRHLIKEKRETATLKCYPIPRHDTVYWYQQGPGQDPQFLISFYEKMQSDKGSIPDRFSAQQFSDYHSELNMSSLELGDSALYFCASSLGTGIMNTEAFFGQGTRLTVV.

The chain uses TRBV3-1 (or the pseudogene TRBV3-2) and TRBJ2-5; 16 nucleotides match TRBD2. The CDR3 extends over 16 amino acids. V shed 5 bases, J shed 2 bases, and the junction held 2 bases outside the gene matches. Germline CDR1 reads LGHDT; CDR2 reads YNNKEL (reference sequence). Here the CDR3 reads CASSSGLAGGQETQYF. In DNA form, the CDR3 reads TGTGCCAGCAGCTCGGGACTAGCGGGGGGGCAAGAGACCCAGTACTTC.

Regarding this clone: In the same sample, other DNA sequences code for this CDR3. The rearrangement links TRBV5-1 to TRBJ2-7; D gene uncertain. The CDR3 sequence is 13 residues long. CDR1 is SGHRS, CDR2 YFSETQ, per germline. Deletions cut 0 bases from V and 3 bases from J, with 7 bases between. The CDR3 protein is CASSLGQNYEQYF. The CDR3 coding sequence is TGCGCCAGCAGCTTGGGGCAGAACTACGAGCAGTACTTC.

The J gene is TRBJ2-4, the V gene TRBV28, with D possibly TRBD2 on 5 matching bases. V lost 4 bases and J 4 bases, leaving 11 bases between the germline ends. Germline loops: CDR1 MDHEN, CDR2 SYDVKM. The CDR3 is 14 residues long. The DNA of the CDR3 is TGTGCCAGCAGTTCGCGCCGGGGAAAAAACATTCAGTACTTC. It encodes CASSSRRGKNIQYF.

J is TRBJ1-4 and V is TRBV5-1; D is possibly TRBD1 (5 bases). This CDR3 contains 13 residues. Trimming took off 4 bases at V and 7 bases at J, with 11 bases between the two ends. Germline V gene sequence: CDR1 SGHRS, CDR2 YFSETQ. CDR3 loop: CASSPQTAEKLFF. As DNA, the CDR3 is TGCGCCAGCAGCCCACAGACAGCTGAAAAACTGTTTTTT.

The genes are TRBV6-7 and TRBJ2-7, with a weak D call TRBD2 (5 bases). TRBV6-7 is recorded as an ORF, its role being uncertain. Trimming removed 11 bases from V and 0 bases from J, with 14 bases in between. The CDR3 extends over 13 amino acids. CDR3 nucleotide sequence: TGTGCCGGGAGAGGCAGCGCCTCCTACGAGCAGTACTTC. Translating it yields CAGRGSASYEQYF.

The genes are TRBV5-6 and TRBJ2-4; a possible D gene is TRBD1 (5 bases). Trimming cost V 4 bases and J 4 bases, with 15 bases left between them. The CDR3 extends over 15 amino acids. Germline loops: CDR1 SGHDT, CDR2 YYEEEE. The CDR3 sequence is CASSLLTTVKNIQYF. The CDR3 DNA reads TGTGCCAGCAGCCTACTTACGACAGTAAAAAACATTCAGTACTTC.

This rearrangement joins TRBV7-2 to TRBJ2-2, with a tentative D call TRBD1 (5 bases). This CDR3 has 15 residues. With 1 base removed from V and 6 bases from J, the gap between germline ends came to 12 bases. Germline loops: CDR1 SGHTA, CDR2 FQGNSA. DNA for the CDR3: TGTGCCAGCAGCTTAGACCCCAGGGCGTCCGGGGAGCTGTTTTTT. Translated, it gives CASSLDPRASGELFF.

This clone was recorded only once. The chain couples TRBV30 to TRBJ1-6; a possible D gene is TRBD1 (6 bases). The CDR3 is 14 residues long. V was trimmed by 5 bases and J by 9 bases, leaving 17 bases between them. Germline V gene sequence: CDR1 GTSNPN, CDR2 SVGIG (reference sequence). The CDR3 sequence: CAWGASGEGSPLHF. Written as DNA, the CDR3 is TGTGCCTGGGGAGCCTCAGGGGAAGGTTCACCCCTCCACTTT.